The sequence of this T cell receptor beta chain was determined in a study of Graves' ophthalmopathy and Graves' hyperthyroidism. Findings and caveats of the study: Most clonotypes expanded in thyroid above 0.001 frequency were present in blood too.

The V and J ends lost 2 bases and 1 base respectively, with 11 bases between them. CDR1 is SGHTA and CDR2 is FQGTGA in the germline V gene. The CDR3 extends over 15 amino acids. This clonotype was found a few times. Antigen specificity is unknown. The authors amplified TCR beta CDR3 regions, and they did so from RNA transcripts for repertoire sequencing. A first-round RT-PCR used HTBI primers, followed by a second-round multiplex PCR. Each CDR3 protein gets one entry after TCRdb re-called the multiplex PCR reads with MiXCR. The table has about 600,000 distinct CDR3 sequences, under 45% seen once. Sequenced: peripheral blood or thyroid tissue (not recorded which). This clonotype originated in an adult man with Graves' hyperthyroidism. The chain has TRBV7-3 and TRBJ1-1; D remains ambiguous. The CDR3 DNA is TGTGCCAGCAGCTTAGTGGCCGAAGGGAACACTGAAGCTTTCTTT. This gives the protein CASSLVAEGNTEAFF.